The source of this T cell receptor beta chain is a study of blood T cell repertoires in COVID-19. Study-wide context: The study drew acute and convalescent COVID-19 samples from the United States, Italy and Spain. T cells, B-cell-depleted T cells, or PBMCs provided the cDNA or gDNA that served as material.

Germline V gene sequence: CDR1 SGHTA, CDR2 FQGNSA. V was shortened by 1 base and J by 3 bases, with 7 bases between the two germline ends. The CDR3 is 14 amino acids. In the original analysis: Researchers report that nucleated cell counts were estimated from reference gene primer amplification. Method: immunoSEQ multiplex PCR; TCRdb's copy keeps in-frame clones and lacks some. The V and J calls and clone size are taken from that table; D and trimming were inferred from the DNA. The repertoire holds 95,000 to 130,000 clones, with around four fifths as singletons. This clonotype originated in a young man with acute or convalescent COVID-19. The sequencing sample was made of peripheral blood. J is TRBJ1-5 and V is TRBV7-2; D possibly corresponds to TRBD1 (5 bases). The CDR3 is CASSLVDINQPQHF. The CDR3, as DNA: TGTGCCAGCAGCTTAGTGGACATCAATCAGCCCCAGCATTTT.